These 13 T cell receptor beta chains were all obtained from the same sample, sequenced in a study of cytomegalovirus exposure and HLA in healthy donors. A multiplex PCR was run with 60 Vbeta primers and 13 Jbeta primers. Assay: immunoSEQ multiplex PCR; the TCRdb copy retains only in-frame clones and omits some. This table holds some 100,000 clones, roughly 82% found once. Material for sequencing was PBMCs. The receptors were sampled from a woman aged 18-29 years in good health and CMV-seronegative.

The chain uses TRBV10-3 and TRBJ2-5; a possible D gene is TRBD2 (5 bases). The CDR3 runs 15 residues. CDR1 ENHRY and CDR2 SYGVKD come from the germline V gene. With 10 bases removed from V and 5 bases from J, the gap between germline ends came to 23 bases. The CDR3: CATSSSGEITETQYF. The CDR3 nucleotides are TGTGCCACCAGCTCTTCCGGGGAGATCACCGAGACCCAGTACTTC.

A word on this clone: Other DNA sequences in the same sample also yield this CDR3. The genes are TRBV9 and TRBJ1-2; 10 nucleotides agree with TRBD1. CDR3 length: 16 amino acids. V lost 5 bases, J lost 5 bases, and 12 bases stayed unmatched. Per germline, CDR1 SGDLS and CDR2 YYNGEE. CDR3 bases: TGTGCCAGCAGTGCTAATCCGGGACAGGGGAGGTATGGCTACACCTTC. Amino acids: CASSANPGQGRYGYTF.

The CDR3 region has the DNA TGTGCCAGCAGCTTGGCGGGTTTGCGGGGGGGCCGTTACGAGCAGTACTTC. Translated, it gives CASSLAGLRGGRYEQYF. The rearrangement uses TRBV5-6 and TRBJ2-7, with 9 bases that match TRBD2. The V gene end was trimmed by 0 bases and the J gene end by 4 bases; junction bases not matched to a gene: 11. Germline V lookup: CDR1 SGHDT, CDR2 YYEEEE. The CDR3 is made up of 17 amino acids.

The chain employs TRBV5-1 and TRBJ2-1, with TRBD1 matching over 7 bases. Germline V gives CDR1 SGHRS, CDR2 YFSETQ. Losses at the gene ends were 4 bases for V and 5 bases for J; bases not matched to a gene: 6. The CDR3 is made up of 14 amino acids. Here the CDR3 reads CASSIQQGHNEQFF. The CDR3 nucleotides read TGCGCCAGCAGCATTCAACAGGGGCACAATGAGCAGTTCTTC.

This clone was seen a few times. The J gene is TRBJ2-7, the V gene TRBV9; perhaps TRBD2 as D (6 bases). This CDR3 has 14 residues. Germline V CDR1 and CDR2: SGDLS, YYNGEE. With 0 bases removed from V and 2 bases from J, the gap between germline ends came to 9 bases. The CDR3 DNA reads as TGTGCCAGCAGCGTAGCCGGGAGAGCCTACGAGCAGTACTTC. This sequence encodes CASSVAGRAYEQYF.

The rearrangement links TRBV5-1 to TRBJ2-5; 8 bases match TRBD2. The V gene end was trimmed by 5 bases and the J gene end by 5 bases; junction bases not matched to a gene: 5. CDR1 is SGHRS and CDR2 is YFSETQ in the germline V gene. The CDR3 runs to 13 residues. In DNA form, the CDR3 reads TGCGCCAGCAGTCGCGGGGGGACGGAGACCCAGTACTTC. Amino acids: CASSRGGTETQYF.

This clone was seen just once. The V gene is TRBV5-6, the J gene TRBJ2-2, with D possibly TRBD1 on 6 matching bases. This CDR3 contains 18 residues. Trimming pared 0 bases from V and 3 bases from J, leaving 18 bases between. Per germline, CDR1 SGHDT and CDR2 YYEEEE. CDR3: CASSLGDTQAWYTGELFF. Here the CDR3 DNA reads TGTGCCAGCAGCTTGGGGGACACCCAGGCTTGGTACACCGGGGAGCTGTTTTTT.

The chain uses TRBV7-2 and TRBJ2-1; 7 bases are a match to TRBD1. The CDR3 loop spans 13 amino acids. Germline CDR1 is SGHTA and CDR2 is FQGNSA. Trimming at V came to 1 base and at J to 12 bases, leaving 6 bases not matched to a gene. The CDR3 coding sequence is TGTGCCAGCAGCTTAGAGTATGGGGACAGGCAGTTCTTC. This gives the protein CASSLEYGDRQFF.

This clone appeared a few times. This chain links TRBV7-8 with TRBJ2-2, with 9 bases identical to TRBD2. This CDR3 region has 16 residues. Germline CDR1 and CDR2: SGHVS and FQNEAQ. J lost 3 bases, V lost 5 bases, and 7 bases had no gene match. This CDR3 is CASSRMGLADTGELFF. CDR3 sequence (DNA): TGTGCCAGCAGCCGCATGGGACTAGCAGACACCGGGGAGCTGTTTTTT.

V usage is TRBV7-2 and J usage is TRBJ1-4; weak D call: TRBD1 (5 bases). Looked up from germline, CDR1 is SGHTA and CDR2 is FQGNSA. CDR3 size: 18 residues. Trimming cost V 1 base and J 0 bases, with 15 bases left between them. The CDR3: CASSLGTPAGATNEKLFF. The CDR3 DNA is TGTGCCAGCAGCTTAGGGACTCCCGCGGGGGCAACTAATGAAAAACTGTTTTTT.

The chain recombines TRBV19 with TRBJ1-6, with D perhaps TRBD1 (5 bases). This CDR3 has 18 residues. The ends were cut back, 5 bases at V and 0 bases at J, with 17 bases in the middle. Germline V gives CDR1 LNHDA, CDR2 SQIVND (reference sequence). The CDR3 coding sequence is TGTGCCAGTAGTCCCGGCCGCGGGGGAAGCTCCTATAATTCACCCCTCCACTTT. Protein sequence: CASSPGRGGSSYNSPLHF.

This rearrangement joins TRBV6-1 to TRBJ1-2; maybe TRBD1 (5 bases). Germline V CDR1 and CDR2: MNHNS, SASEGT. The CDR3 is made up of 12 amino acids. V dropped 6 bases and J dropped 0 bases, with 5 bases sitting between them. The DNA of the CDR3 is TGTGCCAGCAGGACAGCTAACTATGGCTACACCTTC. Translated, it gives CASRTANYGYTF.

The chain is built from TRBV28 and TRBJ2-5; D might be TRBD2 (6 bases). This CDR3 has 14 amino acids. Trimming removed 6 bases at V and 0 bases at J, with 11 bases between. CDR1 MDHEN and CDR2 SYDVKM come from the germline V gene. In DNA form, the CDR3 reads TGTGCCAGCAGCCCGGGGACTCACCAAGAGACCCAGTACTTC. Translation gives CASSPGTHQETQYF.